Listed below are T cell receptor beta chains from one sample, sequenced in a study of T cell responses to AZD1222 COVID-19 vaccine. The protocol was immunoSEQ multiplex PCR, while the TCRdb copy is restricted to in-frame clones and leaves out a portion. Of about 130,000 clones in the sample, over 75% were seen once. The source material was peripheral blood, sampled on day 0 of AZD1222 vaccination. These receptors were obtained from an adult in good health. CDR3s include the opening cysteine and the closing phenylalanine or tryptophan. Each record gives: V gene, D gene, clone size, J gene, CDR3 protein, CDR3 DNA. D genes are given only for firm matches. Clone size is not always given. Where it is, it says once, few, many or a class for expanded clones.

TRBV25-1	.	.	TRBJ2-5	CASSEMAAKETQYF	TGTGCCAGCAGTGAAATGGCAGCAAAAGAGACCCAGTACTTC
TRBV6-4	TRBD2	.	TRBJ2-1	CASSDSKAGGPDEQFF	TGTGCCAGCAGTGACTCGAAAGCGGGGGGGCCCGATGAGCAGTTCTTC
TRBV24-1	TRBD1	.	TRBJ2-2	CATSDPGQGGPAGELFF	TGTGCCACCAGTGACCCCGGACAGGGGGGACCAGCCGGGGAGCTGTTTTTT
TRBV7-3	.	.	TRBJ1-2	CASSPEVLANYGYTF	TGTGCCAGCAGCCCGGAGGTCCTCGCTAACTATGGCTACACCTTC
TRBV7-6	TRBD2	.	TRBJ2-7	CASSSGLAGVGYEQYF	TGTGCCAGCAGCAGCGGACTAGCGGGAGTGGGGTACGAGCAGTACTTC
TRBV6-5	.	.	TRBJ1-5	CASGRTPSNQPQHF	TGTGCCAGCGGGCGGACCCCTAGCAATCAGCCCCAGCATTTT
TRBV7-3	.	.	TRBJ1-1	CASSSGHVNTEAFF	TGTGCCAGCAGCTCAGGACACGTGAACACTGAAGCTTTCTTT
TRBV7-8	TRBD1	.	TRBJ2-7	CASSLGDRGRYEQYF	TGTGCCAGCAGCTTAGGGGACAGGGGGCGATACGAGCAGTACTTC
TRBV3-1/TRBV3-2	TRBD1	.	TRBJ2-1	CASSTDRGYYNEQFF	TGTGCCAGCAGCACCGACAGGGGGTACTACAATGAGCAGTTCTTC
TRBV7-3	TRBD2	.	TRBJ2-6	CASSLRGSYSSGANVLTF	TGTGCCAGCAGCTTACGCGGGAGCTACAGCTCTGGGGCCAACGTCCTGACTTTC
TRBV7-9	.	.	TRBJ2-1	CASSGAERNYNEQFF	TGTGCCAGCAGCGGCGCGGAGCGTAATTACAATGAGCAGTTCTTC
TRBV6-4	.	.	TRBJ1-1	CASSRDRNTEAFF	TGTGCCAGCAGTCGTGACAGGAACACTGAAGCTTTCTTT
TRBV7-3	.	.	TRBJ1-6	CASSPRGAQNNSPLHF	TGTGCCAGCAGCCCAAGGGGGGCGCAGAATAATTCACCCCTCCACTTT
TRBV27	TRBD1	.	TRBJ2-7	CASSFGQDEQYF	TGTGCCAGCAGTTTCGGACAGGACGAGCAGTACTTC
TRBV19	.	.	TRBJ1-2	CASSTHSNRVNYGYTF	TGTGCCAGTAGTACTCACTCGAATCGAGTTAACTATGGCTACACCTTC
TRBV5-1	.	.	TRBJ2-1	CASSYPSAGEQFF	TGCGCCAGCAGCTACCCCTCCGCGGGAGAGCAGTTCTTC
TRBV7-2	TRBD1	once	TRBJ2-7	CASSLYPPRQGSSYEQYF	TGTGCCAGCAGCTTATATCCCCCCAGACAGGGGAGCTCCTACGAGCAGTACTTC